This T cell receptor beta chain was obtained from a study of blood T cell repertoires in COVID-19. About the study: The study drew acute and convalescent COVID-19 samples from the United States, Italy and Spain. Sample material is recorded as cDNA or gDNA derived from T cells, B-cell-depleted T cells, or PBMCs.

In the original processing: Amplifying reference gene primers gave estimates of nucleated cell counts. The data were produced by immunoSEQ multiplex PCR, yet TCRdb's version contains in-frame clones alone and is incomplete. V and J calls and clone size are given by that table; D and trimming were obtained from the DNA. The table lists about 120,000 clones, around 77% of them singletons. The germline gives CDR1 MNHEY, CDR2 SMNVEV (reference sequence). The CDR3 covers 14 residues. V was trimmed by 2 bases and J by 0 bases, leaving 7 bases between them. The sample was peripheral blood. This sequence joins TRBV27 and TRBJ1-1, with a tentative D call TRBD1 (5 bases). The sequence derives from a human donor in a cohort sampled during active COVID-19. The CDR3 DNA follows: TGTGCCAGCAGTTTAAGGGGTTTGAACACTGAAGCTTTCTTT. Its translation: CASSLRGLNTEAFF.